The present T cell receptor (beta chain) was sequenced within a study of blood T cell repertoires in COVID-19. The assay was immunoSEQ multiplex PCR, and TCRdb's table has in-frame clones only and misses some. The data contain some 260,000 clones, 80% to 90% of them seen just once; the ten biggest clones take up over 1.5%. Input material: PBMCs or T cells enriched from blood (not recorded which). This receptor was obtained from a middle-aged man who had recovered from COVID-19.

CDR3 in amino acids: CASSPGGGYNEQFF. The DNA of the CDR3 is TGTGCCAGCAGTCCCGGGGGAGGCTACAATGAGCAGTTCTTC. V and J are TRBV28 and TRBJ2-1; TRBD2 is a possible D gene (6 bases). The CDR3 has 14 residues. Trimming stripped 5 bases from V and 3 bases from J, with 11 bases between. From germline, CDR1 is MDHEN and CDR2 SYDVKM.